Each of the 28 T cell receptor beta chains below was sequenced from the same sample in a study of cytomegalovirus exposure and HLA in healthy donors (dated by TCRdb to the late 2010s). The library was built by means of the immunoSEQ multiplex PCR assay. For the multiplex PCR, a mixture combining 60 forward primers for TCR Vbeta segments and 13 reverse primers for TCR Jbeta segments was used. The source is immuneACCESS, and TCRdb retained only in-frame sequences with V and J called. Part of the clones is not carried over; for the studies checked, unresolved V genes explain less than half of this, and the remainder is unexplained. The sample table shows about 63,000 clones, and 75% to 90% are seen once. About 12% of the sample goes to the ten largest clones. The source material was PBMCs. The receptor set was obtained from a woman in her 30s in good health and CMV-seropositive.

This chain joins TRBV5-1 and TRBJ2-7; tentatively, D is TRBD1 (6 bases). Germline CDR1 and CDR2: SGHRS and YFSETQ. V was pared by 2 bases and J by 7 bases, with 16 bases between. The CDR3 extends over 14 amino acids. As DNA, the CDR3 is TGCGCCAGCAGCTTCTACGACAGGTTCGGGGAGCAGTACTTC. Amino acid sequence: CASSFYDRFGEQYF.

The CDR3 DNA sequence: TGCGCCAGCAGGCCGGGACAGGACTACGAGCAGTACTTC. It codes for CASRPGQDYEQYF. The V call is TRBV5-1, the J call TRBJ2-7; 8 positions match TRBD1. The CDR3 runs to 13 residues. The ends lost 5 bases at V and 3 bases at J; junction bases unmatched: 4. The germline V gene encodes CDR1 SGHRS and CDR2 YFSETQ.

The chain uses TRBV7-8 and TRBJ2-7; D unclear. Trimming pared 6 bases from V and 4 bases from J, leaving 10 bases between. The CDR3 consists of 12 residues. Germline V gives CDR1 SGHVS, CDR2 FQNEAQ. CDR3 residues: CASRGVVYEQYF. The CDR3 DNA reads as TGTGCCAGCAGGGGCGTTGTTTACGAGCAGTACTTC.

The rearrangement links TRBV5-1 to TRBJ2-3, with 8 positions matching TRBD2. V trimming: 7 bases; J trimming: 0 bases; junction bases outside the gene matches: 13. Per the germline V gene, CDR1 is SGHRS and CDR2 is YFSETQ. The CDR3 runs to 17 residues. The CDR3: CASSSPGTRVSTDTQYF. The CDR3 DNA reads as TGCGCCAGCTCCTCCCCCGGGACTAGGGTTAGCACAGATACGCAGTATTTT.

Only one count was recorded for this clone. The chain combines TRBV7-9 with TRBJ2-3; the D is unclear. The CDR3 totals 13 residues. Per the germline V gene, CDR1 is SEHNR and CDR2 is FQNEAQ (reference sequence). Trimming cost V 5 bases and J 5 bases, with 11 bases left between them. The CDR3, as DNA: TGTGCCAGCAGCCCCTCCACGGGAGATACGCAGTATTTT. Translated, it gives CASSPSTGDTQYF. Together with reference TRBV7-9 and TRBJ2-3, the CDR3 gives the full variable domain: DTGVSQNPRHKITKRGQNVTFRCDPISEHNRLYWYRQTLGQGPEFLTYFQNEAQLEKSRLLSDRFSAERPKGSFSTLEIQRTEQGDSAMYLCASSPSTGDTQYFGPGTRLTVL.

The chain has TRBV7-9 and TRBJ2-5; possible D gene TRBD2, 5 bases. V lost 2 bases and J lost 2, with 9 bases in between. Germline CDR1 SEHNR, CDR2 FQNEAQ (reference sequence). The CDR3 contains 14 residues. The CDR3 protein is CASSLSPGQETQYF. CDR3 in DNA: TGTGCCAGCAGCTTAAGTCCGGGGCAAGAGACCCAGTACTTC.

The rearrangement joins TRBV7-2 to TRBJ1-4, with D possibly TRBD1 on 5 matching bases. Germline V lookup: CDR1 SGHTA, CDR2 FQGNSA. Between the trimmed V and J ends, which lost 3 bases and 6 bases, there was a span of 17 bases. This CDR3 contains 16 residues. This CDR3 is CASSFLARRADEKLFF. DNA for the CDR3: TGTGCCAGCAGCTTCTTAGCTCGCAGGGCCGATGAAAAACTGTTTTTT.

The J gene is TRBJ1-1, the V gene TRBV9; D is undetermined. Germline V gene data show CDR1 as SGDLS and CDR2 as YYNGEE. The V end lost 4 bases, the J end lost 1 base, and 8 bases lay between the germline ends. There are 13 residues in the CDR3. The CDR3 DNA reads TGTGCCAGCAGCCCTCTCAGGAACACTGAAGCTTTCTTT. Translated, it gives CASSPLRNTEAFF.

The chain combines TRBV10-3 with TRBJ1-4; no firm D call. Germline CDR1 and CDR2: ENHRY and SYGVKD. The length of the CDR3 is 14 residues. V was clipped by 6 bases and J by 1 base, with 9 bases between them. The CDR3 is CAISDTLTNEKLFF. DNA of the CDR3: TGTGCCATCAGCGACACCTTAACTAATGAAAAACTGTTTTTT.

A few counts support this clone. The chain carries TRBV2 and TRBJ1-5; possibly TRBD1 for D (6 bases). The germline V and J ends were trimmed by 5 bases and 4 bases, with 12 bases remaining between them. Germline V gives CDR1 SNHLY, CDR2 FYNNEI. The CDR3 totals 14 residues. CDR3: CASSPRQENQPQHF. The CDR3, as DNA: TGTGCCAGCAGTCCCCGACAGGAAAATCAGCCCCAGCATTTT.

CDR3 nucleotide sequence: TGTGCCAGCAGTCCACCTGGAGCGATCACAGATACGCAGTATTTT. Protein product: CASSPPGAITDTQYF. The chain couples TRBV28 to TRBJ2-3; no clear D gene. The CDR3 sequence is 15 residues long. V dropped 5 bases and J dropped 2 bases, with 14 bases sitting between them. Per germline, CDR1 MDHEN and CDR2 SYDVKM.

The chain uses TRBV28 and TRBJ2-7, with a tentative D call TRBD2 (5 bases). This CDR3 spans 13 amino acids. The ends were cut back, 7 bases at V and 3 bases at J, with 13 bases in the middle. Germline CDR1 MDHEN, CDR2 SYDVKM. The CDR3 loop reads CASTPPGNYEQYF. CDR3 bases: TGTGCCAGCACTCCCCCGGGAAACTACGAGCAGTACTTC.

The V gene is TRBV29-1, the J gene TRBJ2-2; tentatively, D is TRBD1 (6 bases). CDR1 is SQVTM and CDR2 is ANQGSEA in the germline V gene. Between the trimmed V and J ends, which lost 6 bases and 5 bases, there was a span of 13 bases. CDR3 length: 13 amino acids. The CDR3 loop reads CSVRTAPTGELFF. The CDR3 DNA reads as TGCAGCGTCCGGACAGCTCCAACCGGGGAGCTGTTTTTT.

The genes are TRBV6-5 and TRBJ2-7; possible D gene TRBD1, 5 bases. Trimming took off 6 bases at V and 3 bases at J, with 6 bases between the two ends. There are 11 residues in the CDR3. Germline CDR1 MNHEY, CDR2 SVGAGI. The CDR3 DNA is TGTGCCAGCAGCGACAGCTACGAGCAGTACTTC. As protein: CASSDSYEQYF.

J is TRBJ1-2 and V is TRBV11-3; 11 bases agree with TRBD1. This CDR3 spans 17 amino acids. Germline trimming cut 5 bases from V and 4 bases from J; bases unmatched to any gene: 12. The germline V gene has CDR1 SGHNT and CDR2 YENEEA. This chain's CDR3 is CASSRGTGGLHPYGYTF. Here the CDR3 DNA reads TGTGCCAGCAGCCGGGGGACAGGGGGTCTACACCCCTATGGCTACACCTTC.

This chain connects TRBV27 to TRBJ1-6; 10 bases agree with TRBD1. The CDR3 has 19 amino acids. The V gene's germline CDR1 is MNHEY and CDR2 SMNVEV (reference sequence). V was pared by 6 bases and J by 2 bases, with 13 bases of the junction left unmatched. CDR3 residues: CASRMTTRDRGPYNSPLHF. CDR3 nucleotides: TGTGCCAGCAGAATGACAACCCGGGACAGGGGCCCCTATAATTCACCCCTCCACTTT.

In regard to this clone: Other DNA sequences within the sample encode an identical CDR3. The chain links TRBV18 to TRBJ2-3, with D unclear. Deletions cut 0 bases from V and 3 bases from J, with 10 bases between. The CDR3 runs to 15 residues. Germline V lookup: CDR1 KGHSH, CDR2 LQKENI. The CDR3 protein is CASSPPSIGTDTQYF. Here the CDR3 DNA reads TGTGCCAGCTCACCACCCTCCATCGGTACAGATACGCAGTATTTT. Variable domain in full (rest from reference TRBV18 and TRBJ2-3): NAGVMQNPRHLVRRRGQEARLRCSPMKGHSHVYWYRQLPEEGLKFMVYLQKENIIDESGMPKERFSAEFPKEGPSILRIQQVVRGDSAAYFCASSPPSIGTDTQYFGPGTRLTVL.

The chain employs TRBV2 and TRBJ1-2, with TRBD1 matching over 8 bases. The CDR3 covers 16 residues. V lost 3 bases to trimming and J lost 6 bases; unmatched junction nucleotides: 12. CDR1 and CDR2 (germline): SNHLY, FYNNEI. DNA of the CDR3: TGTGCCAGCAGTGACCATAGGGGGCGACAGGGGCATGGCTACACCTTC. Translation gives CASSDHRGRQGHGYTF.

This rearrangement joins TRBV5-1 to TRBJ2-1; 7 bases agree with TRBD2. Germline lookup yields CDR1 SGHRS and CDR2 YFSETQ. The length of the CDR3 is 15 residues. The ends lost 2 bases at V and 8 bases at J; junction bases unmatched: 10. As DNA, the CDR3 is TGCGCCAGCAGCTTTCCCGCGGGAGAGGTATATGAGCAGTTCTTC. Translating it yields CASSFPAGEVYEQFF.

The chain joins TRBV6-4 to TRBJ1-2; D is uncertain. Germline assignment: CDR1 MRHNA and CDR2 SNTAGT. V was clipped by 10 bases and J by 4 bases, with 31 bases between them. The CDR3 spans 18 residues. CDR3 sequence (DNA): TGTGCCAACCGGGTGATCTTGGGAGTTGGACGGACTCTCTATGGCTACACCTTC. Translating it yields CANRVILGVGRTLYGYTF.

The chain uses TRBV6-1 and TRBJ2-7, with D maybe TRBD2 (6 bases). The length of the CDR3 is 14 residues. CDR1 MNHNS and CDR2 SASEGT come from the germline V gene. Trimming left V 4 bases short and J 0 bases short, with 10 bases between. CDR3 sequence: CASSGDGSSYEQYF. The DNA for the CDR3 is TGTGCCAGCAGTGGGGACGGGAGCTCCTACGAGCAGTACTTC.

J is TRBJ2-3 and V is TRBV5-1; 7 bases match TRBD2. With 0 bases clipped from V and 6 bases from J, the junction kept 4 bases outside the gene matches. This CDR3 spans 14 amino acids. Germline lookup yields CDR1 SGHRS and CDR2 YFSETQ. The DNA for the CDR3 is TGCGCCAGCAGCTTGGATGCTAGCGGCGATACGCAGTATTTT. It is translated as CASSLDASGDTQYF.

The chain couples TRBV27 to TRBJ2-7; 12 nucleotides line up with TRBD1. The CDR3 contains 18 residues. The V gene's germline CDR1 is MNHEY and CDR2 SMNVEV (reference sequence). V shed 2 bases and J 2 bases; nucleotides not matched to a gene: 10. The CDR3: CASSLGGTGGFLPYEQYF. DNA for the CDR3: TGTGCCAGCAGTTTAGGGGGGACAGGGGGCTTTTTGCCCTACGAGCAGTACTTC.

The chain combines TRBV5-1 with TRBJ2-3, with D maybe TRBD2 (5 bases). This CDR3 contains 14 residues. In germline, CDR1 is SGHRS, CDR2 YFSETQ. Trimming removed 0 bases from V and 5 bases from J, with 10 bases in between. The CDR3 sequence: CASSLAVAGDTQYF. CDR3 DNA: TGCGCCAGCAGCTTGGCCGTGGCGGGAGATACGCAGTATTTT.

As for this clone: Other DNA sequences within the sample encode an identical CDR3. The chain couples TRBV4-1 to TRBJ2-5; D perhaps matches TRBD1 (6 bases). Germline assignment: CDR1 MGHRA and CDR2 YSYEKL. The CDR3 sequence is 20 residues long. Trimming shortened V by 9 bases and J by 2 bases, and 34 bases separated the two germline ends. This CDR3 reads CARMGLQDRLGSVGQETQYF. The CDR3, as DNA: TGCGCCAGGATGGGCCTCCAAGACAGGTTGGGGTCAGTGGGGCAAGAGACCCAGTACTTC.

The chain has TRBV5-1 and TRBJ1-1; the match to TRBD1 covers 7 bases. V lost 0 bases, J lost 0 bases, and 5 bases stayed unmatched. Germline CDR1 reads SGHRS; CDR2 reads YFSETQ. The CDR3 length is 16 residues. The CDR3 here is CASSLGRQGMNTEAFF. The DNA of the CDR3 is TGCGCCAGCAGCTTGGGCCGACAGGGCATGAACACTGAAGCTTTCTTT.

The sample holds one count of this clone. The rearrangement joins TRBV7-2 to TRBJ1-1, with D maybe TRBD1 (5 bases). CDR1 and CDR2 (germline): SGHTA, FQGNSA. This CDR3 is built from 15 residues. The ends were cut back, 3 bases at V and 8 bases at J, with 19 bases in the middle. CDR3: CASSFALGGISEAFF. DNA for the CDR3: TGTGCCAGCAGCTTCGCACTGGGGGGGATCAGCGAAGCTTTCTTT. Full variable domain (outside the CDR3, taken from reference TRBV7-2 and TRBJ1-1): GAGVSQSPSNKVTEKGKDVELRCDPISGHTALYWYRQSLGQGLEFLIYFQGNSAPDKSGLPSDRFSAERTGGSVSTLTIQRTQQEDSAVYLCASSFALGGISEAFFGQGTRLTVV.

This chain links TRBV19 with TRBJ2-7, with TRBD1 matching 8 bases. CDR1 and CDR2 from the germline V gene are LNHDA and SQIVND (reference sequence). CDR3 length: 15 residues. With 5 bases clipped from V and 3 bases from J, the junction kept 9 bases outside the gene matches. CDR3 DNA: TGTGCCAGTAGTGACCGGGACAGGCCTAGCTACGAGCAGTACTTC. Translation: CASSDRDRPSYEQYF. Full variable domain (remainder filled in from reference TRBV19 and TRBJ2-7): DGGITQSPKYLFRKEGQNVTLSCEQNLNHDAMYWYRQDPGQGLRLIYYSQIVNDFQKGDIAEGYSVSREKKESFPLTVTSAQKNPTAFYLCASSDRDRPSYEQYFGPGTRLTVT.